A single sample gave rise to the 5 T cell receptor beta chains below, sequenced in a study of control samples from healthy donors and cancer patients. This table comes from immunoSEQ multiplex PCR, and its TCRdb copy is limited to in-frame clones, with some not included. The repertoire has roughly 200,000 clones, over 80% of them found once; the top ten carry approximately 1.5%. Sequencing was done on a sample of blood. The origin of the receptors is a man aged 18-30 years in good health.

The rearrangement uses TRBV18 and TRBJ1-5, with D tentatively TRBD1 (5 bases). Looked up from germline, CDR1 is KGHSH and CDR2 is LQKENI. This CDR3 is 16 amino acids long. Trimming shortened V by 3 bases and J by 1 base, and 13 bases separated the two germline ends. Here the CDR3 DNA reads TGTGCCAGCTCACCTGTCAGTGGGGCAAGCAATCAGCCCCAGCATTTT. It specifies CASSPVSGASNQPQHF.

The genes are TRBV19 and TRBJ1-1; D may be TRBD1 (5 bases). In germline, CDR1 is LNHDA, CDR2 SQIVND (reference sequence). The CDR3 loop spans 12 amino acids. Trimming removed 9 bases at V and 6 bases at J, with 14 bases between. The CDR3 loop is CASSGDRPEAFF. CDR3 nucleotides: TGTGCCAGCTCGGGGGATAGGCCTGAAGCTTTCTTT.

The rearrangement joins TRBV5-1 to TRBJ2-7; 8 nucleotides agree with TRBD1. V trimming: 7 bases; J trimming: 7 bases; junction bases outside the gene matches: 10. The length of the CDR3 is 13 residues. In germline, CDR1 is SGHRS, CDR2 YFSETQ. The CDR3 is CASGTGVGGEQYF. For the CDR3, the DNA is TGCGCCAGCGGGACAGGTGTAGGTGGGGAGCAGTACTTC.

The chain is built from TRBV18 and TRBJ2-5; possibly TRBD2 for D (5 bases). V was pared by 8 bases and J by 5 bases, with 12 bases between. The CDR3 has 12 residues. Germline CDR1 and CDR2: KGHSH and LQKENI. CDR3 residues: CASRGYLETQYF. The CDR3 nucleotides read TGTGCCAGCCGAGGGTATTTGGAGACCCAGTACTTC.

V is TRBV4-1 and J is TRBJ2-5; D perhaps matches TRBD1 (6 bases). The CDR3 spans 15 residues. Trimming removed 1 base at V and 1 base at J, with 10 bases between. Germline CDR1 MGHRA, CDR2 YSYEKL. The DNA of the CDR3 is TGCGCCAGCAGCCAAGGAAACAGGGTCCAAGAGACCCAGTACTTC. Protein: CASSQGNRVQETQYF.